The 17 T cell receptor beta chains below were found in one sample sequenced in a study. TCRdb used MiXCR to reprocess the 5' RACE reads, holding one entry per CDR3 protein. The sample lists 35,000 to 50,000 distinct CDR3 sequences; approximately 30% were seen once. The sample taken for sequencing was tumor-infiltrating memory CD4+ T cells sorted from the breast tumor. Subset in this sample: memory CD4+ T cells, CD4+CD45RO+CD25-. All receptors derive from a female donor with breast cancer.

This clonotype was counted between two and nine times. The rearrangement links TRBV4-3 to TRBJ2-3, with D unclear. Deletions cut 0 bases from V and 0 bases from J, with 7 bases between. Looked up from germline, CDR1 is LGHNA and CDR2 is YSLEER. CDR3 length: 15 residues. The CDR3 protein is CASSQDLTSTDTQYF. Written as DNA, the CDR3 is TGCGCCAGCAGCCAAGATTTGACTAGCACAGATACGCAGTATTTT.

This clonotype was detected a few times. The chain couples TRBV19 to TRBJ2-4; D perhaps matches TRBD1 (6 bases). CDR1 is LNHDA, CDR2 SQIVND, per germline (reference sequence). The CDR3 covers 11 residues. With 8 bases removed from V and 5 bases from J, the gap between germline ends came to 7 bases. The CDR3 nucleotides read TGTGCCAGTTCAGGGGAAAACATTCAGTACTTC. This sequence encodes CASSGENIQYF.

This clonotype was picked up a small number of times. The chain employs TRBV6-2 or TRBV6-3 and TRBJ2-2, with D perhaps matching TRBD1 (5 bases). Trimming took off 7 bases at V and 5 bases at J, with 11 bases between the two ends. The CDR3 is made up of 13 amino acids. Germline lookup yields CDR1 MNHEY and CDR2 SVGEGT. For the CDR3, the DNA is TGTGCCAGCATTCGTCAGGGTACCGGGGAGCTGTTTTTT. Translating it yields CASIRQGTGELFF.

V usage is TRBV11-2 and J usage is TRBJ2-7; 9 positions agree with TRBD2. Germline lookup yields CDR1 SGHAT and CDR2 FQNNGV. The CDR3 length is 12 residues. V lost 5 bases to trimming and J lost 8 bases; unmatched junction nucleotides: 4. For the CDR3, the DNA is TGTGCCAGCAGCGCGGGGGGGACGAAGCAGTACTTC. It is translated as CASSAGGTKQYF.

The chain recombines TRBV27 with TRBJ2-7, with unresolved D. The CDR3 totals 16 residues. Trimming took off 5 bases at V and 4 bases at J, with 21 bases between the two ends. CDR1 and CDR2 (germline): MNHEY, SMNVEV (reference sequence). CDR3 nucleotides: TGTGCCAGCAGTGCGCCGCAAGGGTTGGGGATTTACGAGCAGTACTTC. It yields the protein CASSAPQGLGIYEQYF.

With regard to this clonotype: A much bigger clone sits one base away, suggesting this may be a read error. The genes are TRBV29-1 and TRBJ1-5; 7 bases map to TRBD1. The V gene's germline CDR1 is SQVTM and CDR2 ANQGSEA. Trimming at V came to 7 bases and at J to 7 bases, leaving 10 bases not matched to a gene. The CDR3 runs to 13 residues. CDR3 DNA sequence: TGCAGCGATAGGGGAACAGGGGACCAGCCCCAGCATTTT. This translates into CSDRGTGDQPQHF.

CDR3 nucleotides: TGTGCCAGCTCACCGGACAGGGGGTCCTCTGGCTACACCTTC. Translation gives CASSPDRGSSGYTF. The genes are TRBV18 and TRBJ1-2; 10 bases agree with TRBD1. Germline CDR1 and CDR2: KGHSH and LQKENI. The CDR3 contains 14 residues. V was pared by 3 bases and J by 7 bases, with 5 bases of the junction left unmatched. Full variable domain (rest looked up from reference TRBV18 and TRBJ1-2): NAGVMQNPRHLVRRRGQEARLRCSPMKGHSHVYWYRQLPEEGLKFMVYLQKENIIDESGMPKERFSAEFPKEGPSILRIQQVVRGDSAAYFCASSPDRGSSGYTFGSGTRLTVV.

By sample fraction, this clonotype is medium-sized (0.01 to 0.1%). The V and J genes are TRBV7-3 and TRBJ2-2; the D gene is possibly TRBD2 (5 bases). There are 14 residues in the CDR3. V dropped 5 bases and J dropped 5 bases, with 12 bases sitting between them. The germline CDR1 and CDR2 sequences are SGHTA and FQGTGA. This CDR3 is CASSQQSGTGELFF. The CDR3 coding sequence is TGTGCCAGCAGCCAGCAGTCGGGAACCGGGGAGCTGTTTTTT.

This chain joins TRBV27 and TRBJ2-7, with a possible D match to TRBD1 (5 bases). The germline gives CDR1 MNHEY, CDR2 SMNVEV (reference sequence). The CDR3 sequence is 14 residues long. The V and J ends lost 4 bases and 0 bases respectively, with 10 bases between them. The CDR3 spells CASSWGSSSYEQYF. In DNA, the CDR3 is TGTGCCAGCAGTTGGGGCTCAAGCTCCTACGAGCAGTACTTC.

This clonotype appeared a few times. In DNA form, the CDR3 reads TGTGCCAGCAGCCCTAGAGTAGCGGGAGTCGCAGATACGCAGTATTTT. Amino acid sequence: CASSPRVAGVADTQYF. The V call is TRBV7-2, the J call TRBJ2-3; 9 nucleotides line up with TRBD2. V dropped 5 bases and J dropped 4; count of bases not matched to a gene: 10. Looked up from germline, CDR1 is SGHTA and CDR2 is FQGNSA. CDR3 size: 16 residues.

The chain links TRBV27 to TRBJ2-7; tentatively, D is TRBD2 (6 bases). The V gene lost 6 bases and the J gene lost 8 bases, with 14 bases spanning the gap. Looked up from germline, CDR1 is MNHEY and CDR2 is SMNVEV (reference sequence). There are 12 residues in the CDR3. CDR3 region: CASRLNSGKQYF. The CDR3 nucleotides read TGTGCCAGCAGGCTAAATAGCGGAAAGCAGTACTTC.

Worth noting for this clonotype: One end of the junction varies from germline; a read error may be responsible. The rearrangement uses TRBV12-3 or TRBV12-4 and TRBJ1-1; TRBD1 matches 7 bases. The CDR3 extends over 13 amino acids. Here the CDR3 reads CTSSLNRGTEAFF. DNA for the CDR3: TGTACCAGCAGTTTAAACAGGGGCACTGAAGCTTTCTTT.

J is TRBJ2-5 and V is TRBV11-2; D not resolved. This CDR3 contains 13 residues. Germline V CDR1 and CDR2: SGHAT, FQNNGV. The ends were cut back, 2 bases at V and 1 base at J, with 5 bases in the middle. The CDR3 loop is CASSLNSQETQYF. The CDR3 DNA is TGTGCCAGCAGCTTAAACAGCCAAGAGACCCAGTACTTC.

This clonotype was recorded many times. This chain joins TRBV6-1 and TRBJ1-2; no reliable D call. Germline assignment: CDR1 MNHNS and CDR2 SASEGT. This CDR3 comprises 14 residues. Trimming removed 6 bases at V and 7 bases at J, with 18 bases between. DNA of the CDR3: TGTGCCAGCAGGGCCCAAGAATTCGACGGTGGCTACACCTTC. Amino acid sequence: CASRAQEFDGGYTF.

The J gene is TRBJ1-2, the V gene TRBV29-1; perhaps TRBD1 as D (6 bases). V lost 7 bases and J 6 bases, leaving 12 bases between the germline ends. Germline V CDR1 and CDR2: SQVTM, ANQGSEA. The CDR3 is 11 residues long. The CDR3 DNA reads TGCAGCGGCACAGGGACCCATGGCTACACCTTC. Translating it yields CSGTGTHGYTF.

The CDR3 is CASSEDREYEQYF. The DNA of the CDR3 is TGTGCCAGCAGCGAGGACAGAGAGTACGAGCAGTACTTC. The rearrangement uses TRBV7-7 and TRBJ2-7; weak D call: TRBD1 (6 bases). The germline gives CDR1 SSHAT, CDR2 FNYEAQ (reference sequence). The V gene lost 5 bases and the J gene lost 4 bases, with 12 bases spanning the gap. The length of the CDR3 is 13 residues.

This clonotype was recorded a few times. This chain links TRBV5-1 with TRBJ1-4; D is uncertain. The CDR3 covers 15 residues. CDR1 is SGHRS, CDR2 YFSETQ, per germline. V shed 0 bases and J shed 0 bases, with 6 bases lying between them. CDR3 loop: CASSLGVATNEKLFF. CDR3 coding DNA: TGCGCCAGCAGCTTGGGGGTTGCAACTAATGAAAAACTGTTTTTT.